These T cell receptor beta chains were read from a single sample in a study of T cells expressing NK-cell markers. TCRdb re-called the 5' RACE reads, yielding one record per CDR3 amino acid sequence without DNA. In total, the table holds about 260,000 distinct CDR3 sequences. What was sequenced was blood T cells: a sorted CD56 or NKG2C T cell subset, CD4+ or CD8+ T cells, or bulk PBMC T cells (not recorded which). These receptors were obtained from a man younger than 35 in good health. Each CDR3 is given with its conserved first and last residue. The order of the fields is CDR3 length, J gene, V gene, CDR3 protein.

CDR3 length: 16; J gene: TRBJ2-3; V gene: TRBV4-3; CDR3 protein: CASSQDFPGGTDTQYF
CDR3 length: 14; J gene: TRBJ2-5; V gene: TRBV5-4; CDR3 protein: CASSSGLGPETQYF
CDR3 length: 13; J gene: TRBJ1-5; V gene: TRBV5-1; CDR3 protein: CASSSGGNEPQHF
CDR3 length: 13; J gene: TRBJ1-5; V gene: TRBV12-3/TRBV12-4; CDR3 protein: CASSRDIHQPQHF
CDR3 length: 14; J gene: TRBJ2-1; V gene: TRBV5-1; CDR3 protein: CASSGWDREGEQFF
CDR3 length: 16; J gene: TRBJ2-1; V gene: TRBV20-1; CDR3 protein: CSASRPVRLSYNEQFF
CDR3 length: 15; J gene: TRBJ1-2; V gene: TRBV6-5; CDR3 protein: CASSQGQPSNYGYTF
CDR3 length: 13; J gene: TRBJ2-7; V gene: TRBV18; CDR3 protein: CASSFDYLYEQYF
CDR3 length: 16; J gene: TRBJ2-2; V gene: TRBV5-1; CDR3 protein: CASSQTGEPHTGELFF
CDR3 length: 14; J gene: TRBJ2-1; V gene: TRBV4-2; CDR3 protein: CASSQPRTDHEQFF
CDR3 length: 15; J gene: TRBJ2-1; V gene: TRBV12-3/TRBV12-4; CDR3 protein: CASSLAGGPFNEQFF
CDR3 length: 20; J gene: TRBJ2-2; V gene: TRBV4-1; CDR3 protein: CASSQEIGLAGPANTGELFF
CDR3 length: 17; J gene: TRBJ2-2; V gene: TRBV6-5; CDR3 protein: CASSHGQGAFPTGELFF
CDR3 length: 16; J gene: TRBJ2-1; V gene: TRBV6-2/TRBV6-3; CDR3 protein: CASSGTLESSYNEQFF
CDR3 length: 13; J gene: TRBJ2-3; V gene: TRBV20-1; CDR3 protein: CSAKWTGLDTQYF
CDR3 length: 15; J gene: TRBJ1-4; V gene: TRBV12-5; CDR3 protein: CASALSGTRNEKLFF
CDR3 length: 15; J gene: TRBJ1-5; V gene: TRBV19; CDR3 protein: CASGPGTGKNQPQHF
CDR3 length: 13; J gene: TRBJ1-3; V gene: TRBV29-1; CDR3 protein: CSVYGGSGNTIYF
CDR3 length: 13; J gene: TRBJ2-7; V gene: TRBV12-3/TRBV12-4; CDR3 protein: CASSDLLAEEQYF
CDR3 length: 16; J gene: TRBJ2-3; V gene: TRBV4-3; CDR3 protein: CASSQDPGSGTDTQYF
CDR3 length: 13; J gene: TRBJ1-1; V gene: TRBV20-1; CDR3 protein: CSARDRIATEAFF
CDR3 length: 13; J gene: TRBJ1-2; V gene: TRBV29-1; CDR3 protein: CSVAIRVEYGYTF
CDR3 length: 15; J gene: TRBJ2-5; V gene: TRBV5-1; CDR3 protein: CASSPGLAVKETQYF
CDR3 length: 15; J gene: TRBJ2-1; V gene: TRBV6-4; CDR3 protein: CASSDSRTSEGEQFF
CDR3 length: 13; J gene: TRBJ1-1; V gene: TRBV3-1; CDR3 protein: CASSLRPNPEAFF
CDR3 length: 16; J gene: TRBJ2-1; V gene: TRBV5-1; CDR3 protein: CASSPALAGVLYEQFF
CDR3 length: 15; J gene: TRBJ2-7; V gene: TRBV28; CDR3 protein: CASSPPTGTNYEQYF
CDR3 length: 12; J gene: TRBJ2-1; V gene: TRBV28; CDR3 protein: CASSPDRGEQFF
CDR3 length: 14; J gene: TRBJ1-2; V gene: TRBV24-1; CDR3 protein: CATSDSDRNYGYTF
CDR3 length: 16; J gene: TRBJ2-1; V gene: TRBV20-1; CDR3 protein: CSARDKLANSYNEQFF
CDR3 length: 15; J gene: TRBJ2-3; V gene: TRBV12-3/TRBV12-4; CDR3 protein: CASSPGTSMSDTQYF
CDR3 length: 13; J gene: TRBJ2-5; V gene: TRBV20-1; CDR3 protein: CSARDRGSETQYF
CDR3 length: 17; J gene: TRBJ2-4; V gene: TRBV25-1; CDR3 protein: CASSEIGTSGRGNIQYF
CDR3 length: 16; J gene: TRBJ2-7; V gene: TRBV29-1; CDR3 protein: CSVTRSQGGLSYEQYF
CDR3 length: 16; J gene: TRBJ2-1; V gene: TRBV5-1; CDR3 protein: CASSGDSGSSYNEQFF